This T cell receptor (beta chain) derives from a study of T cell responses to AZD1222 COVID-19 vaccine. Trimming removed 1 base at V and 2 bases at J, with 6 bases between. CDR1 and CDR2 (germline): SEHNR, FQNEAQ (reference sequence). The CDR3 covers 13 residues. The protocol was immunoSEQ multiplex PCR, while the TCRdb copy is restricted to in-frame clones and leaves out a portion. Among roughly 110,000 clones listed, about 90% were seen once. The receptor's source is an adult who received the AZD1222 COVID-19 vaccine. The source was peripheral blood, collected 28 days after the second AZD1222 dose. The V call is TRBV7-9, the J call TRBJ2-7; D gene ambiguous. The CDR3 is CASSLGQPYEQYF. CDR3 in DNA: TGTGCCAGCAGCTTAGGGCAGCCCTACGAGCAGTACTTC. The whole variable domain, remainder taken from reference TRBV7-9 and TRBJ2-7, is DTGVSQNPRHKITKRGQNVTFRCDPISEHNRLYWYRQTLGQGPEFLTYFQNEAQLEKSRLLSDRFSAERPKGSFSTLEIQRTEQGDSAMYLCASSLGQPYEQYFGPGTRLTVT.